These T cell receptor beta chains were read from a single sample in a study of blood T cell repertoires in COVID-19. TCRdb's table, derived via immunoSEQ multiplex PCR, lists solely in-frame clones and lacks some. The data show roughly 330,000 clones, with 80% to 90% seen just once and roughly 1.1% held by the top ten. Sequenced sample: peripheral blood. All receptors come from a woman aged 50 to 60 with acute or convalescent COVID-19. Each CDR3 is given without its conserved first and last residue. The order of the fields is clone size, J gene, V gene, CDR3 protein. Part of the rows lack a size; the others show once, few, many or a class for expanded clones.

few | TRBJ2-7 | TRBV5-1 | ASSLAGTGDYEQY
- | TRBJ1-5 | TRBV12-5 | ASGREPGQPQH
once | TRBJ2-1 | TRBV30 | AWRQVSYNEQF
- | TRBJ1-4 | TRBV4-1 | ASSLGGQSNEKLF
few | TRBJ2-3 | TRBV27 | ASSYDSQTDTQY
- | TRBJ1-6 | TRBV20-1 | SASYTNSPLH
- | TRBJ1-1 | TRBV7-8 | ASSLQGGETEAF
once | TRBJ2-6 | TRBV5-6 | ASSREVWWGANVLT
- | TRBJ2-3 | TRBV5-4 | ASRPRTGSTDTQY
few | TRBJ1-6 | TRBV28 | ASSLSDRGGSPLH
- | TRBJ2-7 | TRBV6-5 | ASSRAGGYEQY
- | TRBJ2-5 | TRBV19 | ASSDRGQGTQETQY
- | TRBJ2-5 | TRBV4-1 | ASSQVESRNRETQY
- | TRBJ1-1 | TRBV28 | ATGVGNTEAF
- | TRBJ2-2 | TRBV18 | ASSPSTAGELF
- | TRBJ1-1 | TRBV11-2 | ASSLWPGQRNTEAF
once | TRBJ1-1 | TRBV5-1 | ASSSGSSKAF
few | TRBJ1-5 | TRBV5-7 | ASSLASNQPQH
- | TRBJ1-6 | TRBV24-1 | ATSVRDRANSPLH
- | TRBJ1-1 | TRBV27 | ASSPSWGQAF
- | TRBJ2-5 | TRBV7-3 | ASSPTGTGGGQETQY
- | TRBJ2-7 | TRBV18 | ASSPGTAYEQY
- | TRBJ1-3 | TRBV18 | ATQGDAAFSGNTIY
- | TRBJ2-2 | TRBV5-1 | ASSLSGVVNTGELF
few | TRBJ2-4 | TRBV5-5 | ASVLSNIQY